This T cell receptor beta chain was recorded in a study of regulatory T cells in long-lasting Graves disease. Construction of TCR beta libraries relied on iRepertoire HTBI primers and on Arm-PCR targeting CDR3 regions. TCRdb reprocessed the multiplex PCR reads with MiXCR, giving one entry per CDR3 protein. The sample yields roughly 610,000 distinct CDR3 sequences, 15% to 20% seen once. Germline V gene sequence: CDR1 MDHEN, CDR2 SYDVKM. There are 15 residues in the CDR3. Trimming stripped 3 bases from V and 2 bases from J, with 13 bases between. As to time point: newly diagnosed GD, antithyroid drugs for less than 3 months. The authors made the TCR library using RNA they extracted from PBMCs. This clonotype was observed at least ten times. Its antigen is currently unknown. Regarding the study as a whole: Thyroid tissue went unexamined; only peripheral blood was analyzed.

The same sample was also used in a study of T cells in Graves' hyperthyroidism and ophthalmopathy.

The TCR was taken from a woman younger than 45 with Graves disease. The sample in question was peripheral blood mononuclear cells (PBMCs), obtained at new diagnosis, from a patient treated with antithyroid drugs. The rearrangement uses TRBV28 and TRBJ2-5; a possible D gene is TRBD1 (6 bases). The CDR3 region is CASSLSGQAQETQYF. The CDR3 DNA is TGTGCCAGCAGTTTGTCGGGACAAGCGCAAGAGACCCAGTACTTC. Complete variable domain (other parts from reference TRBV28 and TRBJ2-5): DVKVTQSSRYLVKRTGEKVFLECVQDMDHENMFWYRQDPGLGLRLIYFSYDVKMKEKGDIPEGYSVSREKKERFSLILESASTNQTSMYLCASSLSGQAQETQYFGPGTRLLVL.